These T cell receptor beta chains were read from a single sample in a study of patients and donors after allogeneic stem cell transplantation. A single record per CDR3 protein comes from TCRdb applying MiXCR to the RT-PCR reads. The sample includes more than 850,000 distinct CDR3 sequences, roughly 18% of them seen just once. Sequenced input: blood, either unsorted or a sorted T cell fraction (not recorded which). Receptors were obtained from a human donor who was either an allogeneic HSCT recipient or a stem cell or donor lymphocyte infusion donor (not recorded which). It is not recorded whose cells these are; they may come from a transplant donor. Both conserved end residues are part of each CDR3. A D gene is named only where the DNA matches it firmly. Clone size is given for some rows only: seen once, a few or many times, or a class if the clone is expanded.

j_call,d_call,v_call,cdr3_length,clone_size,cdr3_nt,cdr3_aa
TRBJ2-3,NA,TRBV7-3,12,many,TGTGCCAGCAGCTCTGGTCCAGATACGCAGTATTTT,CASSSGPDTQYF
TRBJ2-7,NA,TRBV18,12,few,TGTGCCAGCTCACCCTATCCCTACGAGCAGTACTTC,CASSPYPYEQYF
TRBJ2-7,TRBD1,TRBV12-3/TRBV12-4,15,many,TGTGCCAGCAGTTCCCGGGACAGGGGCTCCTACGAGCAGTACTTC,CASSSRDRGSYEQYF
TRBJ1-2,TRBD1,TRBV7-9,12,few,TGTGCCAGCAGCTACGGACAGGGCGGCTACACCTTC,CASSYGQGGYTF
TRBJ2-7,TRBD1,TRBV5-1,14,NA,TGCGCCAGCAGGCTGGGGACAGGGGTCGACGAGCAGTACTTC,CASRLGTGVDEQYF
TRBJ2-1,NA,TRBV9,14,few,TGTGCCAGCAGCGTAGCGACAGGATACAATGAGCAGTTCTTC,CASSVATGYNEQFF
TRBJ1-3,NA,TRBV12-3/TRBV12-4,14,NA,TGTGCCAGCAGCCCCTTACAGCCGGGAAACACCATATATTTT,CASSPLQPGNTIYF
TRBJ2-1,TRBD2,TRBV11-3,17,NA,TGTGCCAGCAGCCAAACTAAGACTAGCGGGAGATACAATGAGCAGTTCTTC,CASSQTKTSGRYNEQFF
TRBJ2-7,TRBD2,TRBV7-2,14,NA,TGTGCCAGCAGCCCGACTAGCGGGGCGGCCGAGCAGTACTTC,CASSPTSGAAEQYF
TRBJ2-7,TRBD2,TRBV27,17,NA,TGTGCCAGCAGTTTATATACTAGCGGGAGCCGCAGCTACGAGCAGTACTTC,CASSLYTSGSRSYEQYF
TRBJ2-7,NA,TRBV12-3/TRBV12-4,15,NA,TGTGCCAGCAGCCCCCCTTGGGCAGGGGTTGGCGAGCAGTACTTC,CASSPPWAGVGEQYF
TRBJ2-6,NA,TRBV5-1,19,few,TGCGCCAGCAGCTTGACCCAGGGGACACCAATCTCTGGGGCCAACGTCCTGACTTTC,CASSLTQGTPISGANVLTF
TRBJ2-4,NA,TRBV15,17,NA,TGTGCCACCAGCAGAGATTGGGCCAGTGGGGCCAAAAACATTCAGTACTTC,CATSRDWASGAKNIQYF